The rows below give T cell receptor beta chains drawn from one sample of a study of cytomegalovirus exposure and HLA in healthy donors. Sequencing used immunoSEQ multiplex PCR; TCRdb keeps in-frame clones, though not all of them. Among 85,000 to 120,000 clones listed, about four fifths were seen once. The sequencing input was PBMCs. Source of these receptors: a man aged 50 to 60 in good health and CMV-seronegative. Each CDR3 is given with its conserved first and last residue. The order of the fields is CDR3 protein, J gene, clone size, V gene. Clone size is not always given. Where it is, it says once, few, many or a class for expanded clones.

CDR3aa: CASSPLISGNTIYF; j_gene: TRBJ1-3; abundance: once; v_gene: TRBV14
CDR3aa: CASSSMNQGGGTEAFF; j_gene: TRBJ1-1; abundance: -; v_gene: TRBV5-4
CDR3aa: CASSSEQGANGYTF; j_gene: TRBJ1-2; abundance: -; v_gene: TRBV5-8
CDR3aa: CASSRGQGTIYGYTF; j_gene: TRBJ1-2; abundance: few; v_gene: TRBV5-4
CDR3aa: CASSDRTGHNEKLFF; j_gene: TRBJ1-4; abundance: -; v_gene: TRBV10-1
CDR3aa: CASSPRGHQPQHF; j_gene: TRBJ1-5; abundance: -; v_gene: TRBV10-1
CDR3aa: CASRTSGGAGNEQFF; j_gene: TRBJ2-1; abundance: -; v_gene: TRBV6-5
CDR3aa: CASSQERDSPLHF; j_gene: TRBJ1-6; abundance: -; v_gene: TRBV4-1
CDR3aa: CASSFPGQGGEKLFF; j_gene: TRBJ1-4; abundance: few; v_gene: TRBV5-6
CDR3aa: CASSGSRAGVQETQYF; j_gene: TRBJ2-5; abundance: once; v_gene: TRBV10-1
CDR3aa: CASSLYGATNEKLFF; j_gene: TRBJ1-4; abundance: once; v_gene: TRBV5-5
CDR3aa: CASSLDLDRAGTF; j_gene: TRBJ1-2; abundance: -; v_gene: TRBV11-2
CDR3aa: CASSGDRENEKLFF; j_gene: TRBJ1-4; abundance: few; v_gene: TRBV5-8
CDR3aa: CASSVGGGGTDTQYF; j_gene: TRBJ2-3; abundance: once; v_gene: TRBV9
CDR3aa: CASSLEDRGNYGYTF; j_gene: TRBJ1-2; abundance: once; v_gene: TRBV28
CDR3aa: CASSLGLAPSDEQFF; j_gene: TRBJ2-1; abundance: few; v_gene: TRBV5-1
CDR3aa: CASSQKLGSYGYTF; j_gene: TRBJ1-2; abundance: -; v_gene: TRBV5-4